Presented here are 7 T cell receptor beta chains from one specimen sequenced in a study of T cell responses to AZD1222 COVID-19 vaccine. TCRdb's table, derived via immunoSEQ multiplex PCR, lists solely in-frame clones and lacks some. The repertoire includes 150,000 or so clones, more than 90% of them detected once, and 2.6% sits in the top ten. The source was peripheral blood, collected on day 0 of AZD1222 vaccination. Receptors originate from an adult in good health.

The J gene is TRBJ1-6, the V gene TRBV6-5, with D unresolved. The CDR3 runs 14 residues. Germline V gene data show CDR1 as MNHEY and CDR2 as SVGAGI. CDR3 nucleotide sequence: TGTGCAGGTGGGAAAAGCACCTATAATTCACCCCTCCACTTT. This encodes CAGGKSTYNSPLHF.

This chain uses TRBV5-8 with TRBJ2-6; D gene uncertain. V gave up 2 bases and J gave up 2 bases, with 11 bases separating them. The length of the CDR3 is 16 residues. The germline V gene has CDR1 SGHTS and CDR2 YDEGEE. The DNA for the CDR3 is TGTGCCAGCAGCTTTCGCCTTCTCACTGGGGCCAACGTCCTGACTTTC. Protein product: CASSFRLLTGANVLTF.

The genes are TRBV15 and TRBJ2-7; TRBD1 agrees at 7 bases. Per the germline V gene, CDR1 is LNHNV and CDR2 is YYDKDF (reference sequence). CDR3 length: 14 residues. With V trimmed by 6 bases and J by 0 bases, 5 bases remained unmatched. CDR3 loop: CATRETGTSYEQYF. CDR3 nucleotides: TGTGCCACCAGGGAGACAGGGACCTCCTACGAGCAGTACTTC.

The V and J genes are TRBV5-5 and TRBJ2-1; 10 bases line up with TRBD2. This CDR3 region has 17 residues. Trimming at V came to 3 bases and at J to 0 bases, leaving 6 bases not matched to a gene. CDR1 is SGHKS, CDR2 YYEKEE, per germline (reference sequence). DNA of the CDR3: TGTGCCAGCAGCTCAGGACTAGCGGCGAACTCCTACAATGAGCAGTTCTTC. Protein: CASSSGLAANSYNEQFF.

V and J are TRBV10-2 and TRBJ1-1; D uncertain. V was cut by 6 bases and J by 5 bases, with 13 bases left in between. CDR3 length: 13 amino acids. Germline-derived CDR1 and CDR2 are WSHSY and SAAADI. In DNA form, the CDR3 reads TGCGCCAGCAGCACATTGTTGGGGACTGAAGCTTTCTTT. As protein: CASSTLLGTEAFF.

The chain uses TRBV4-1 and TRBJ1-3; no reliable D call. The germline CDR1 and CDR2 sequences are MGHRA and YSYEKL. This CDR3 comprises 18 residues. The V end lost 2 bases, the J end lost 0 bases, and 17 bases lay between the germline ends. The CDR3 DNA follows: TGCGCCAGCAGCCAATTCCTTGTAGGGCCTAACTCTGGAAACACCATATATTTT. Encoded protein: CASSQFLVGPNSGNTIYF.

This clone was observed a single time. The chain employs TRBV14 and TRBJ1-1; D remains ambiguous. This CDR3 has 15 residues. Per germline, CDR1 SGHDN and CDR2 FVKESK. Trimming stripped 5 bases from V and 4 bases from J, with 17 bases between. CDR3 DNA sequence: TGTGCCAGCAGCGCCCTCCTGGGAACCAGCACTGAAGCTTTCTTT. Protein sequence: CASSALLGTSTEAFF. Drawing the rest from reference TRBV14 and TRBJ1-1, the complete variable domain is EAGVTQFPSHSVIEKGQTVTLRCDPISGHDNLYWYRRVMGKEIKFLLHFVKESKQDESGMPNNRFLAERTGGTYSTLKVQPAELEDSGVYFCASSALLGTSTEAFFGQGTRLTVV.